This T cell receptor beta chain was profiled in a study of breast tumors, draining lymph nodes, adjacent tissues. Axillary draining lymph nodes of breast cancer patients supplied the node samples. Looked up from germline, CDR1 is LNHNV and CDR2 is YYDKDF (reference sequence). CDR3 length: 17 amino acids. Overall study findings and caveats: Data fit most tumor T cells coming from lymph node, expanding in tumor. Compared with lymph nodes, tumors were less diverse; compared with nontumor tissue, more. Luminal-like breast cancer showed significantly higher tumor–nontumor repertoire similarity than basal-like.

TCRdb ran MiXCR on the multiplex PCR reads and lists one entry per CDR3 protein. Among 150,000 to 200,000 distinct CDR3 sequences listed, approximately 30% were seen once. Of note for this clonotype: The antigen remains undetermined. One end of the junction does not line up with germline, which may come from a read error.

The sample consisted of axillary lymph node tissue. This chain joins TRBV15 and TRBJ2-5, with D possibly called TRBD1 or TRBD2 (5 bases each). The sequence came from a female donor with breast cancer. Some clones in this sample may be carry-over from other donors' samples. This CDR3 is CAASSLEAGTSPGTQYF. CDR3 DNA sequence: TGTGCCGCCAGCAGCTTGGAGGCCGGGACGTCACCCGGAACCCAGTACTTC. The complete variable domain, with remaining parts taken from reference TRBV15 and TRBJ2-5, reads DAMVIQNPRYQVTQFGKPVTLSCSQTLNHNVMYWYQQKSSQAPKLLFHYYDKDFNNEADTPDNFQSRRPNTSFCFLDIRSPGLGDTAMYLCAASSLEAGTSPGTQYFGPGTRLLVL.